The 15 T cell receptor beta chains below all came from one sample that was sequenced in a study of T cells after yellow fever vaccination. TCRdb itself ran the 5' RACE reads through MiXCR, one entry per CDR3 protein. The data contain around 350,000 distinct CDR3 sequences, about 6% of them singletons. Specimen: PBMCs, collected 5 days after the yellow fever booster vaccination. The origin of the receptors is a man aged 25 to 45 who received the YFV17D yellow fever vaccine.

This clonotype was seen many times. This CDR3 reads CASSLESSGYNEQFF. The CDR3 bases are TGCGCCAGCAGCTTGGAGAGTAGCGGATACAATGAGCAGTTCTTC. This chain links TRBV5-1 with TRBJ2-1, with D possibly TRBD2 on 6 matching bases. V lost 0 bases to trimming and J lost 4 bases, with 11 bases between them. This CDR3 contains 15 residues. CDR1 is SGHRS and CDR2 is YFSETQ in the germline V gene.

This clonotype was seen repeatedly, ten times or more. This chain's CDR3 is CASSVQSTDTQYF. Written as DNA, the CDR3 is TGCGCCAGCTCCGTACAGAGCACAGATACGCAGTATTTT. The chain has TRBV5-1 and TRBJ2-3, with D unresolved. Per the germline V gene, CDR1 is SGHRS and CDR2 is YFSETQ. V was trimmed by 7 bases and J by 0 bases, leaving 9 bases between them. The CDR3 covers 13 residues.

Ten or more counts support this clonotype. The chain uses TRBV30 and TRBJ2-3; D unresolved. This CDR3 has 12 amino acids. In germline, CDR1 is GTSNPN, CDR2 SVGIG (reference sequence). V lost 1 base to trimming and J lost 2 bases, with 4 bases between them. In DNA, the CDR3 is TGTGCCTGGAGTGAGCTCACAGATACGCAGTATTTT. Translating gives CAWSELTDTQYF.

This clonotype has at least ten counts. V gene TRBV12-3 or TRBV12-4 combines with J gene TRBJ2-1, with 7 nucleotides matching TRBD2. J lost 0 bases, V lost 6 bases, and 20 bases had no gene match. The CDR3 is made up of 20 amino acids. The CDR3 loop reads CASSAAPGGRAPSSYNEQFF. DNA for the CDR3: TGTGCCAGCAGCGCTGCCCCCGGTGGGAGGGCCCCGAGCTCCTACAATGAGCAGTTCTTC.

This clonotype was seen many times. Compared with germline, one end of the junction differs, possibly owing to a read error. The rearrangement links TRBV7-7 to TRBJ2-1; no firm D call. The CDR3 totals 14 residues. Per germline, CDR1 SSHAT and CDR2 FNYEAQ (reference sequence). The CDR3 region has the DNA TGTGCTAGCAGCTTAGAGCGCTCCTACAATGAGCAGTTCTTC. Translation gives CASSLERSYNEQFF.

The sample holds a few counts of this clonotype. This chain connects TRBV28 to TRBJ1-5, with a tentative D call TRBD1 (5 bases). The CDR3 sequence is 13 residues long. Germline V gene lookup returns CDR1 MDHEN and CDR2 SYDVKM. With 5 bases removed from V and 5 bases from J, the gap between germline ends came to 10 bases. The CDR3 coding sequence is TGTGCCAGCAGTGTCCGGGGGGATCAGCCCCAGCATTTT. The encoded protein is CASSVRGDQPQHF. Combining the CDR3 with reference TRBV28 and TRBJ1-5 gives the whole variable domain DVKVTQSSRYLVKRTGEKVFLECVQDMDHENMFWYRQDPGLGLRLIYFSYDVKMKEKGDIPEGYSVSREKKERFSLILESASTNQTSMYLCASSVRGDQPQHFGDGTRLSIL.

Many counts were recorded for this clonotype. The chain links TRBV7-9 to TRBJ2-1; tentatively, D is TRBD2 (6 bases). CDR3 length: 16 amino acids. CDR1 and CDR2 (germline): SEHNR, FQNEAQ (reference sequence). Between the trimmed V and J ends, which lost 5 bases and 0 bases, there was a span of 14 bases. CDR3 sequence: CASSRRDGSSYNEQFF. In DNA, the CDR3 is TGTGCCAGCAGCCGCCGGGACGGGAGCTCCTACAATGAGCAGTTCTTC.

The rearrangement uses TRBV9 and TRBJ2-1, with 7 bases matching TRBD1. This CDR3 region has 15 residues. Germline-derived CDR1 and CDR2 are SGDLS and YYNGEE. The V segment lost 2 bases and the J segment 10 bases; nucleotides outside the gene matches: 12. The CDR3 protein is CASSVSPTGVGEQFF. The CDR3 DNA reads as TGTGCCAGCAGCGTTTCCCCTACAGGGGTTGGCGAGCAGTTCTTC.

This clonotype came up a few times. V gene TRBV30 combines with J gene TRBJ2-2; 9 bases map to TRBD2. The CDR3 is 17 amino acids. After removal of 0 bases from V and 2 bases from J, the junction contained 7 bases not matched to a gene. CDR1 is GTSNPN, CDR2 SVGIG, per germline (reference sequence). Here the CDR3 reads CAWSVRASGINTGELFF. The CDR3 DNA reads TGTGCCTGGAGTGTACGGGCTAGCGGGATCAACACCGGGGAGCTGTTTTTT.

This clonotype was seen a few times. The V and J genes are TRBV20-1 and TRBJ2-3; tentative D call: TRBD2 (5 bases). Trimming took off 1 base at V and 0 bases at J, with 17 bases between the two ends. CDR1 and CDR2 from the germline V gene are DFQATT and SNEGSKA (reference sequence). This CDR3 contains 17 residues. CDR3 bases: TGCAGTGCTAGAGGCCCCGGTCCAGCGGAGAGCACAGATACGCAGTATTTT. Translated: CSARGPGPAESTDTQYF.

This CDR3 reads CASSLESSWPTNEKLFF. The CDR3 DNA is TGTGCCAGCAGCTTAGAATCCTCCTGGCCAACTAATGAAAAACTGTTTTTT. The chain carries TRBV11-2 and TRBJ1-4; D gene uncertain. Germline lookup yields CDR1 SGHAT and CDR2 FQNNGV. This CDR3 spans 17 amino acids. Between the trimmed V and J ends, which lost 0 bases and 0 bases, there was a span of 11 bases.

This clonotype was counted many times. The chain combines TRBV20-1 with TRBJ2-7; TRBD1 matches at 8 bases. J gave up 3 bases and V 4 bases, and 5 bases lay outside the gene matches. The CDR3 extends over 13 amino acids. Germline assignment: CDR1 DFQATT and CDR2 SNEGSKA (reference sequence). CDR3 region: CSATGTGNYEQYF. For the CDR3, the DNA is TGCAGTGCTACCGGGACAGGAAACTACGAGCAGTACTTC.

This chain joins TRBV29-1 and TRBJ1-1, with TRBD1 identical over 8 bases. CDR1 is SQVTM and CDR2 is ANQGSEA in the germline V gene. The length of the CDR3 is 14 residues. The V gene end was trimmed by 4 bases and the J gene end by 5 bases; junction bases not matched to a gene: 9. CDR3 sequence reads: CSVAKQGGWTEAFF. The DNA of the CDR3 is TGCAGCGTTGCCAAACAGGGGGGATGGACTGAAGCTTTCTTT.

The chain has TRBV28 and TRBJ2-3; D may be TRBD2 (6 bases). Trimming took off 10 bases at V and 0 bases at J, with 14 bases between the two ends. Germline V gives CDR1 MDHEN, CDR2 SYDVKM. CDR3 size: 14 residues. The CDR3 loop is CATGTGRSTDTQYF. The CDR3 nucleotides are TGTGCCACGGGGACTGGTCGGAGCACAGATACGCAGTATTTT. Looking up the rest from reference TRBV28 and TRBJ2-3 gives the full variable domain: DVKVTQSSRYLVKRTGEKVFLECVQDMDHENMFWYRQDPGLGLRLIYFSYDVKMKEKGDIPEGYSVSREKKERFSLILESASTNQTSMYLCATGTGRSTDTQYFGPGTRLTVL.

This clonotype showed up many times. The V gene is TRBV20-1, the J gene TRBJ2-7; 11 nucleotides align to TRBD2. The CDR3 contains 17 residues. Unmatched junction bases numbered 15, after V lost 5 bases and J lost 3 bases. CDR1 and CDR2 from the germline V gene are DFQATT and SNEGSKA (reference sequence). In nucleotides, the CDR3 is TGCAGTGCTCCCCTGGCCGGTAGCGGGAGGGCCTACTACGAGCAGTACTTC. Translating it yields CSAPLAGSGRAYYEQYF.